These 10 T cell receptor beta chains were sequenced from one sample in a study of identical twins. From the 5' RACE reads, TCRdb called clonotypes with MiXCR, one entry per CDR3 protein. The data contain under 350,000 distinct CDR3 sequences, nearly 9.5% of them singletons. The data also belong to a second study, concerning yellow fever vaccine responses in identical twins.

The sequencing input was CD8+ T cells sorted from blood. These receptors all stem from a woman aged 18-30 years in good health.

This clonotype was picked up many times. The chain combines TRBV28 with TRBJ2-5; 9 nucleotides agree with TRBD1. The CDR3 is made up of 18 amino acids. Germline trimming cut 2 bases from V and 2 bases from J; bases unmatched to any gene: 12. Per germline, CDR1 MDHEN and CDR2 SYDVKM. CDR3 coding DNA: TGTGCCAGCAGTTTACTTGTATTGGACAGGGGTGGACAAGAGACCCAGTACTTC. Amino acids: CASSLLVLDRGGQETQYF.

This clonotype was counted a few times. CDR3 bases: TGTGCCAGCAGCTTAGGGGCAGGCCTATCCTACGAGCAGTACTTC. It encodes CASSLGAGLSYEQYF. The chain carries TRBV7-6 and TRBJ2-7, with D hard to call. The V end was cut by 1 base, the J end by 1 base, with 11 bases between. The CDR3 has 15 residues. Germline-derived CDR1 and CDR2 are SGHVS and FNYEAQ.

This clonotype was seen ten or more times. The V call is TRBV5-1, the J call TRBJ1-5; 8 nucleotides line up with TRBD1. Losses at the gene ends were 7 bases for V and 6 bases for J; bases not matched to a gene: 15. The CDR3 loop spans 16 amino acids. From germline, CDR1 is SGHRS and CDR2 YFSETQ. The DNA for the CDR3 is TGCGCCAGCCTCATCCCCGGACAGGGAATTTCTCAGCCCCAGCATTTT. Protein sequence: CASLIPGQGISQPQHF.

This clonotype was detected ten times or more. The chain recombines TRBV12-3 or TRBV12-4 with TRBJ1-4, with 7 bases identical to TRBD1. The length of the CDR3 is 16 residues. V lost 2 bases and J lost 5; bases outside the gene matches: 8. The CDR3 DNA reads TGTGCCAGCAGTTTAAATCTTGGGACAGAGAATGAAAAACTGTTTTTT. It encodes CASSLNLGTENEKLFF.

This clonotype was recorded a few times. The chain links TRBV29-1 to TRBJ2-1; D call uncertain. This CDR3 has 8 amino acids. V was cut by 7 bases and J by 6 bases, with 1 base left in between. Germline values: CDR1 SQVTM, CDR2 ANQGSEA. The DNA of the CDR3 is TGCAGCGCCAATGAGCAGTTCTTC. Amino acids: CSANEQFF.

This clonotype occurred many times. The chain joins TRBV27 to TRBJ2-7; a weak D match, TRBD2 (6 bases). Germline V gene lookup returns CDR1 MNHEY and CDR2 SMNVEV (reference sequence). This CDR3 is 17 amino acids long. Trimming removed 5 bases at V and 0 bases at J, with 20 bases between. CDR3 amino acids: CASSEGDGSSDSYEQYF. CDR3 nucleotide sequence: TGTGCCAGCAGTGAGGGAGATGGGTCTAGCGACTCCTACGAGCAGTACTTC.

The rearrangement uses TRBV6-4 and TRBJ2-7; 7 bases match TRBD2. Per germline, CDR1 MRHNA and CDR2 SNTAGT. This CDR3 is 16 amino acids long. Trimming took 2 bases from V and 4 from J; bases not matched to a gene: 11. The CDR3 sequence: CASSDLRASGDYEQYF. In DNA form, the CDR3 reads TGTGCCAGCAGTGACCTTCGGGCTAGCGGAGATTACGAGCAGTACTTC.

This clonotype was counted many times. The chain combines TRBV10-3 with TRBJ2-1; 7 positions agree with TRBD2. V was pared by 5 bases and J by 4 bases, with 11 bases of the junction left unmatched. This CDR3 spans 16 amino acids. The germline V gene encodes CDR1 ENHRY and CDR2 SYGVKD. The CDR3 spells CAISQDSSGIYNEQFF. Written as DNA, the CDR3 is TGTGCCATCAGTCAAGATTCTAGCGGAATATACAATGAGCAGTTCTTC.

This clonotype has at least ten counts. The J gene is TRBJ2-1, the V gene TRBV5-6, with D perhaps assigned TRBD1 or TRBD2 (5 bases each). Trimming removed 2 bases at V and 3 bases at J, with 12 bases between. Germline assignment: CDR1 SGHDT and CDR2 YYEEEE. The CDR3 contains 15 residues. The CDR3 nucleotides read TGTGCCAGCAGCTTCGGGACCCAAATCTACAATGAGCAGTTCTTC. Encoded protein: CASSFGTQIYNEQFF.

In its sample, this clonotype was seen many times. The genes are TRBV27 and TRBJ2-1; 9 positions match TRBD1. Germline V gene lookup returns CDR1 MNHEY and CDR2 SMNVEV (reference sequence). V lost 8 bases to trimming and J lost 6 bases; unmatched junction nucleotides: 2. The CDR3 sequence is 12 residues long. The CDR3 DNA is TGTGCCAGCGGGGGACAGGGCAATGAGCAGTTCTTC. Translation gives CASGGQGNEQFF.